Below, 30 T cell receptor beta chains from the same sample are listed, as sequenced in a study of T cell responses to AZD1222 COVID-19 vaccine. Clones were sequenced by immunoSEQ multiplex PCR, and TCRdb holds only the in-frame ones, with some missing. The profile shows 70,000 to 95,000 clones, under 95% of them singletons. Sample: peripheral blood, taken 28 days after the second AZD1222 dose. These receptor sequences come from an adult who received the AZD1222 COVID-19 vaccine.

The CDR3 bases are TGTGCCAGCAGCTTTAGCTTGAGCACTGAAGCTTTCTTT. Residues: CASSFSLSTEAFF. The V call is TRBV7-3, the J call TRBJ1-1, with D uncertain. From germline, CDR1 is SGHTA and CDR2 FQGTGA. Trimming took off 3 bases at V and 4 bases at J, with 9 bases between the two ends. The CDR3 is 13 amino acids.

This chain links TRBV27 with TRBJ2-7; tentative D call: TRBD1 (5 bases). Germline V gene lookup returns CDR1 MNHEY and CDR2 SMNVEV (reference sequence). This CDR3 contains 12 residues. Trimming cost V 4 bases and J 3 bases, with 7 bases left between them. CDR3 protein: CASSSRVYEQYF. The CDR3 region has the DNA TGTGCCAGCAGTTCCAGGGTCTACGAGCAGTACTTC.

This clone has more than one count but fewer than ten. This sequence joins TRBV5-1 and TRBJ2-7; D uncertain. This CDR3 is built from 11 residues. Germline V gene sequence: CDR1 SGHRS, CDR2 YFSETQ. Trimming pared 1 base from V and 5 bases from J, leaving 4 bases between. CDR3 amino acids: CASSLYDEQYF. CDR3 nucleotides: TGCGCCAGCAGCTTGTACGACGAGCAGTACTTC.

The chain has TRBV7-9 and TRBJ2-7; a possible D gene is TRBD1 (6 bases). The V gene lost 0 bases and the J gene lost 9 bases, with 21 bases spanning the gap. The CDR3 totals 16 residues. Germline lookup yields CDR1 SEHNR and CDR2 FQNEAQ (reference sequence). The CDR3 DNA follows: TGTGCCAGCAGCTTAGCAAACCCGCCAGGGGCTTTCGGGCAGTACTTC. This codes for CASSLANPPGAFGQYF.

CDR3 sequence: CASRSAHGYTF. The CDR3 DNA reads TGTGCCAGCCGATCAGCCCATGGCTACACCTTC. The chain combines TRBV6-4 with TRBJ1-2; D not certain. Trimming removed 8 bases from V and 6 bases from J, with 10 bases in between. Germline CDR1 reads MRHNA; CDR2 reads SNTAGT. The CDR3 spans 11 residues.

The V call is TRBV10-2, the J call TRBJ2-3; 11 bases are shared with TRBD2. The ends lost 8 bases at V and 9 bases at J; junction bases unmatched: 13. Germline CDR1 WSHSY, CDR2 SAAADI. The CDR3 length is 15 residues. CDR3 in amino acids: CASARLAGPRYTQYF. CDR3 coding DNA: TGCGCCAGCGCTCGACTAGCGGGGCCACGGTACACGCAGTATTTT.

Here the CDR3 DNA reads TGTGCCAGTACCCAGGGGCAACTCTATGGCTACACCTTC. This gives the protein CASTQGQLYGYTF. The rearrangement links TRBV19 to TRBJ1-2; D possibly corresponds to TRBD1 (6 bases). Germline V CDR1 and CDR2: LNHDA, SQIVND (reference sequence). V shed 7 bases and J shed 4 bases, with 13 bases lying between them. There are 13 residues in the CDR3.

This rearrangement joins TRBV30 to TRBJ2-7, with 7 bases matching TRBD2. The J segment lost 0 bases and the V segment lost 2 bases, leaving 13 bases of the junction unmatched. Germline loops: CDR1 GTSNPN, CDR2 SVGIG (reference sequence). CDR3 size: 17 residues. This chain's CDR3 is CAWSRNLGGFRSYEQYF. CDR3 bases: TGTGCCTGGAGTCGAAATTTGGGGGGGTTCCGCTCCTACGAGCAGTACTTC.

The chain is built from TRBV7-9 and TRBJ1-5; D is unresolved. CDR1 SEHNR and CDR2 FQNEAQ come from the germline V gene (reference sequence). V shed 1 base and J shed 6 bases, with 4 bases lying between them. The CDR3 runs to 12 residues. CDR3 DNA sequence: TGTGCCAGCAGCTTAGTAAGTCAGCCCCAGCATTTT. It translates to CASSLVSQPQHF.

The V call is TRBV2, the J call TRBJ1-3, with unresolved D. The CDR3 is 15 residues long. CDR1 is SNHLY and CDR2 is FYNNEI in the germline V gene. V dropped 3 bases and J dropped 1 base, with 10 bases sitting between them. The CDR3 nucleotides are TGTGCCAGCAGTGAGGCGCCGGTATCTGGAAACACCATATATTTT. As protein: CASSEAPVSGNTIYF.

The CDR3 is CASSRAGGPYNEQFF. For the CDR3, the DNA is TGTGCCAGCAGCCGTGCGGGGGGGCCGTACAATGAGCAGTTCTTC. The V call is TRBV11-3, the J call TRBJ2-1; 9 bases fit TRBD2. This CDR3 comprises 15 residues. Germline loops: CDR1 SGHNT, CDR2 YENEEA. J lost 4 bases, V lost 5 bases, and 6 bases had no gene match.

This chain links TRBV11-2 with TRBJ1-5, with 9 nucleotides matching TRBD1. The CDR3 extends over 13 amino acids. The germline CDR1 and CDR2 sequences are SGHAT and FQNNGV. With V trimmed by 4 bases and J by 5 bases, 0 bases remained unmatched. CDR3 residues: CASSWDRDQPQHF. The CDR3 coding sequence is TGTGCCAGCAGCTGGGACAGGGATCAGCCCCAGCATTTT.

In DNA form, the CDR3 reads TGCAGCGTTGTCGCTAGGGGCGGGGAGACCCAGTACTTC. Amino acid sequence: CSVVARGGETQYF. V gene TRBV29-1 combines with J gene TRBJ2-5; D is perhaps TRBD1 or TRBD2 (5 bases each). The CDR3 runs 13 residues. The ends were cut back, 4 bases at V and 5 bases at J, with 14 bases in the middle. Germline CDR1 and CDR2: SQVTM and ANQGSEA.

The chain carries TRBV5-1 and TRBJ1-2, with unresolved D. V shed 0 bases and J shed 5 bases, with 14 bases lying between them. Germline-derived CDR1 and CDR2 are SGHRS and YFSETQ. The length of the CDR3 is 15 residues. The chain's CDR3 is CASSLGNNMWYGYTF. In DNA form, the CDR3 reads TGCGCCAGCAGCTTGGGAAATAACATGTGGTATGGCTACACCTTC.

The chain couples TRBV29-1 to TRBJ2-1; 11 bases fit TRBD2. The trim removed 4 bases at V and 7 bases at J, leaving 15 bases unmatched. The V gene's germline CDR1 is SQVTM and CDR2 ANQGSEA. This CDR3 is 17 amino acids long. The CDR3 coding sequence is TGCAGCGTTGTAGCAAGATATGTAGCGGGAGGGGGGAATGAGCAGTTCTTC. It encodes CSVVARYVAGGGNEQFF.

The CDR3, as DNA: TGTGCCAGCAGATCCCGGACAGCATCTTACGAGCAGTACTTC. Amino acid sequence: CASRSRTASYEQYF. The V call is TRBV27, the J call TRBJ2-7; the D gene is possibly TRBD1 (6 bases). From germline, CDR1 is MNHEY and CDR2 SMNVEV (reference sequence). CDR3 length: 14 amino acids. The V end lost 6 bases, the J end lost 4 bases, and 16 bases lay between the germline ends.

V is TRBV2 and J is TRBJ1-5; D is uncertain. CDR3 length equals 15 residues. The germline V gene encodes CDR1 SNHLY and CDR2 FYNNEI. V shed 3 bases and J shed 4 bases, with 13 bases lying between them. CDR3 DNA sequence: TGTGCCAGCAGTGAGTTGGCACATCGAAATCAGCCCCAGCATTTT. Translating gives CASSELAHRNQPQHF.

The rearrangement joins TRBV4-1 to TRBJ1-5; 9 nucleotides align to TRBD1. Germline V gives CDR1 MGHRA, CDR2 YSYEKL. With 4 bases clipped from V and 4 bases from J, the junction kept 5 bases outside the gene matches. The CDR3 is 15 amino acids. The CDR3 region has the DNA TGCGCCAGCAGCCGTACAGGGGGCAGAAATCAGCCCCAGCATTTT. This gives the protein CASSRTGGRNQPQHF.

The V and J genes are TRBV9 and TRBJ1-3, with 7 positions matching TRBD1. The CDR3 covers 17 residues. V lost 4 bases and J lost 0; bases outside the gene matches: 10. Per germline, CDR1 SGDLS and CDR2 YYNGEE. The CDR3 protein is CASSPRPGTVSGNTIYF. In nucleotides, the CDR3 is TGTGCCAGCAGCCCACGACCCGGGACAGTCTCTGGAAACACCATATATTTT.

The V gene is TRBV5-1, the J gene TRBJ1-2; D is undetermined. Trimming pared 0 bases from V and 4 bases from J, leaving 19 bases between. The CDR3 runs to 17 residues. The germline gives CDR1 SGHRS, CDR2 YFSETQ. The CDR3 sequence is CASSLGGFAQDPYGYTF. DNA for the CDR3: TGCGCCAGCAGCTTGGGTGGGTTCGCGCAAGACCCCTATGGCTACACCTTC.

The rearrangement joins TRBV5-1 to TRBJ1-1; no reliable D call. V shed 5 bases and J shed 6 bases, with 11 bases lying between them. This CDR3 region has 12 residues. Per the germline V gene, CDR1 is SGHRS and CDR2 is YFSETQ. The CDR3 DNA reads as TGCGCCAGCAGGTTGAAGGACGCTGAAGCTTTCTTT. It is translated as CASRLKDAEAFF.

The chain carries TRBV7-8 and TRBJ1-4; D possibly corresponds to TRBD1 (5 bases). This CDR3 comprises 14 residues. V gave up 9 bases and J gave up 1 base, with 12 bases separating them. CDR1 and CDR2 (germline): SGHVS, FQNEAQ. The CDR3 here is CASSGGGTNEKLFF. Written as DNA, the CDR3 is TGTGCCAGTTCCGGGGGGGGAACTAATGAAAAACTGTTTTTT.

The chain is built from TRBV5-1 and TRBJ1-4; D not resolved. Germline V gene data show CDR1 as SGHRS and CDR2 as YFSETQ. This CDR3 spans 15 amino acids. The V end lost 4 bases, the J end lost 0 bases, and 10 bases lay between the germline ends. The CDR3 DNA follows: TGCGCCAGCAGCCTCACGATGCCAACTAATGAAAAACTGTTTTTT. This translates into CASSLTMPTNEKLFF.

V gene TRBV30 combines with J gene TRBJ2-5; no reliable D call. CDR3 length: 14 residues. Germline V gives CDR1 GTSNPN, CDR2 SVGIG (reference sequence). The V gene lost 1 base and the J gene lost 7 bases, with 16 bases spanning the gap. CDR3 region: CAWSGPGDARTQYF. For the CDR3, the DNA is TGTGCCTGGAGTGGGCCCGGAGATGCTAGGACCCAGTACTTC.

In DNA form, the CDR3 reads TGTGCCAGCAGCTCCCCTGTCTCTGGAAACACCATATATTTT. Its protein is CASSSPVSGNTIYF. The V gene is TRBV7-9, the J gene TRBJ1-3, with D hard to call. V dropped 4 bases and J dropped 0 bases, with 7 bases sitting between them. The CDR3 extends over 14 amino acids. Germline V CDR1 and CDR2: SEHNR, FQNEAQ (reference sequence).

The chain combines TRBV15 with TRBJ2-7, with 8 nucleotides matching TRBD1. The CDR3 length is 16 residues. The V gene's germline CDR1 is LNHNV and CDR2 YYDKDF (reference sequence). V trimming: 5 bases; J trimming: 4 bases; junction bases outside the gene matches: 13. The CDR3 nucleotides read TGTGCCACCAGCGGGCCAATGACAGGGGAACTATACGAGCAGTACTTC. Translated, it gives CATSGPMTGELYEQYF.

The chain couples TRBV3-1 (or the pseudogene TRBV3-2) to TRBJ1-2; D call uncertain. From germline, CDR1 is LGHDT and CDR2 YNNKEL (reference sequence). The CDR3 runs to 12 residues. With 3 bases removed from V and 5 bases from J, the gap between germline ends came to 7 bases. The CDR3 loop reads CASSQPSYGYTF. The CDR3 nucleotides read TGTGCCAGCAGCCAGCCGTCGTATGGCTACACCTTC.

This chain uses TRBV6-6 with TRBJ1-6, with TRBD1 matching 9 bases. The CDR3 length is 14 residues. V lost 5 bases, J lost 7 bases, and 3 bases stayed unmatched. Germline CDR1 is MNHNY and CDR2 is SVGAGI (reference sequence). CDR3 in DNA: TGTGCCAGCAGTCACGACAGGGGGAATTCACCCCTCCACTTT. Protein product: CASSHDRGNSPLHF.

This clone was counted a few times. The chain employs TRBV11-2 and TRBJ1-2; 7 nucleotides agree with TRBD1. The ends lost 4 bases at V and 5 bases at J; junction bases unmatched: 10. CDR3 length: 15 amino acids. The germline CDR1 and CDR2 sequences are SGHAT and FQNNGV. CDR3 in DNA: TGTGCCAGCAGCTCCCAACCGGCAGGGGGTTATGGCTACACCTTC. Translated: CASSSQPAGGYGYTF. The whole variable domain, remainder taken from reference TRBV11-2 and TRBJ1-2, is EAGVAQSPRYKIIEKRQSVAFWCNPISGHATLYWYQQILGQGPKLLIQFQNNGVVDDSQLPKDRFSAERLKGVDSTLKIQPAKLEDSAVYLCASSSQPAGGYGYTFGSGTRLTVV.

The chain uses TRBV6-5 and TRBJ2-3; D is undetermined. Trimming removed 0 bases from V and 6 bases from J, with 7 bases in between. This CDR3 region has 13 residues. CDR1 and CDR2 (germline): MNHEY, SVGAGI. The CDR3 sequence is CASSYSDWDTQYF. The CDR3 nucleotides are TGTGCCAGCAGTTACTCCGACTGGGATACGCAGTATTTT.